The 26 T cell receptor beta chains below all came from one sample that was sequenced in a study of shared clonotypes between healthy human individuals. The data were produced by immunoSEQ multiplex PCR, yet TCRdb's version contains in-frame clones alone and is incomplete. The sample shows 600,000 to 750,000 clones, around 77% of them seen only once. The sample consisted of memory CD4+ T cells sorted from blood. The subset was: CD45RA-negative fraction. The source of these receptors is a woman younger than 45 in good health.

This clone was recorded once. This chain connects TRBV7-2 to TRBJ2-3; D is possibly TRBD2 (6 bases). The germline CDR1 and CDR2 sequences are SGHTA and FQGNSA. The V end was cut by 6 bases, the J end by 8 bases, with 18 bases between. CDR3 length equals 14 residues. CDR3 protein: CASRRDAGGGTQYF. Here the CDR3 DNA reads TGTGCCAGCAGGCGGGACGCCGGAGGTGGTACGCAGTATTTT.

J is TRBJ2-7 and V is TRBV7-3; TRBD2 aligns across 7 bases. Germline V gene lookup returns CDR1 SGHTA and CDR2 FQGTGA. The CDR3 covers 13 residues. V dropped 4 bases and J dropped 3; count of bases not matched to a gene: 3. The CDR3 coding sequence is TGTGCCAGCAGCTCGTTAGCGGGCTACGAGCAGTACTTC. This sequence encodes CASSSLAGYEQYF.

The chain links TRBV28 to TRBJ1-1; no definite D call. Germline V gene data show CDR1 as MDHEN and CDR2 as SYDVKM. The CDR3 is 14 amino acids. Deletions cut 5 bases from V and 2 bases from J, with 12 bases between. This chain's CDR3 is CASSPPGFNTEAFF. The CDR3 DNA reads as TGTGCCAGCAGTCCCCCAGGATTCAACACTGAAGCTTTCTTT.

The chain's CDR3 is CASSLQAGPLETQYF. As DNA, the CDR3 is TGTGCCAGCAGCTTACAAGCGGGTCCCCTGGAGACCCAGTACTTC. The V call is TRBV7-9, the J call TRBJ2-5; possibly TRBD2 for D (6 bases). With 2 bases removed from V and 5 bases from J, the gap between germline ends came to 15 bases. This CDR3 is built from 15 residues. CDR1 and CDR2 from the germline V gene are SEHNR and FQNEAQ (reference sequence).

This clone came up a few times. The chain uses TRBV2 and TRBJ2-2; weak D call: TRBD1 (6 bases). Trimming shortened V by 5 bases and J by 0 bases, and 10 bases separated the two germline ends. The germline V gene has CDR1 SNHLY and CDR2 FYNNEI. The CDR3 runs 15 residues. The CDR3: CASSTGTTNTGELFF. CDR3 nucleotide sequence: TGTGCCAGCAGTACCGGGACAACGAACACCGGGGAGCTGTTTTTT.

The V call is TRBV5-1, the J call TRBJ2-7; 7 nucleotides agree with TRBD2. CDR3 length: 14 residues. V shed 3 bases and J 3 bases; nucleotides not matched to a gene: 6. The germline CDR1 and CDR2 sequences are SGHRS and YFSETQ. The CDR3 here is CASSSPGRVYEQYF. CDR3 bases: TGCGCCAGCAGCTCCCCGGGGAGGGTCTACGAGCAGTACTTC.

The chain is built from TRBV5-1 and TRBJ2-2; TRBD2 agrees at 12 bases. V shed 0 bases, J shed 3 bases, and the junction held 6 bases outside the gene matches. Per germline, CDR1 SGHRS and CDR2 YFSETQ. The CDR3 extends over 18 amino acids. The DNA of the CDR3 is TGCGCCAGCAGCTTGGGTACTAGCGGGAGGTCATACACCGGGGAGCTGTTTTTT. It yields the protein CASSLGTSGRSYTGELFF.

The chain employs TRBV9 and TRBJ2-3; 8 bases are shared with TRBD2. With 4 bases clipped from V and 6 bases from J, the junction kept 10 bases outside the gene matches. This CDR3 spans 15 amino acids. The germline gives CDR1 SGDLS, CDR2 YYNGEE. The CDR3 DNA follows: TGTGCCAGCAGCCCCGGACTAGCTGACCAGGATACGCAGTATTTT. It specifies CASSPGLADQDTQYF.

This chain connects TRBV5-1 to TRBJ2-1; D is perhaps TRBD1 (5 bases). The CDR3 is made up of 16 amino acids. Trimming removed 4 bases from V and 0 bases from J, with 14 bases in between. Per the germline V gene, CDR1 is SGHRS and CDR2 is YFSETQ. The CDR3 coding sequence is TGCGCCAGCAGCGTACAAACAGGATACTCCTACAATGAGCAGTTCTTC. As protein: CASSVQTGYSYNEQFF.

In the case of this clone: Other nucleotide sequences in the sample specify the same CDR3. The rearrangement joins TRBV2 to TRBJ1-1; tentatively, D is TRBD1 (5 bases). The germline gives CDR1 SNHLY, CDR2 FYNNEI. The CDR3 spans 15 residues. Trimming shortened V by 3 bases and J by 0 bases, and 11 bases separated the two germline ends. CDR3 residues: CASSDGGGMNTEAFF. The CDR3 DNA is TGTGCCAGCAGTGACGGGGGGGGAATGAACACTGAAGCTTTCTTT.

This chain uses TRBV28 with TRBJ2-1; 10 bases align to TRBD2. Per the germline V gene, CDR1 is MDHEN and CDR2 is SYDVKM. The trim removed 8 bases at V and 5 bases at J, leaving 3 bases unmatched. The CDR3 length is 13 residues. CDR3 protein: CASALAGDNEQFF. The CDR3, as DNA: TGTGCCAGCGCTCTAGCGGGAGACAATGAGCAGTTCTTC.

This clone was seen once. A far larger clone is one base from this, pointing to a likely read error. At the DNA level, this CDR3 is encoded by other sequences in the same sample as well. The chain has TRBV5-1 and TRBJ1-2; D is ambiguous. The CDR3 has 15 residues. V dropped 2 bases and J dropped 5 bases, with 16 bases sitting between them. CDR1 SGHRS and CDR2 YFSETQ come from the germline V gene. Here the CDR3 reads CASSLGGLVGYGYTF. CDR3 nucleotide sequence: TGCGCCAGCAGCTTAGGTGGACTCGTTGGGTATGGCTACACCTTC.

The DNA for the CDR3 is TGTGCCAGCAGTAACTATCAAGAGACCCAGTACTTC. Its translation: CASSNYQETQYF. The V gene is TRBV6-1, the J gene TRBJ2-5; no definite D call. Between the trimmed V and J ends, which lost 5 bases and 2 bases, there was a span of 6 bases. From germline, CDR1 is MNHNS and CDR2 SASEGT. The CDR3 extends over 12 amino acids.

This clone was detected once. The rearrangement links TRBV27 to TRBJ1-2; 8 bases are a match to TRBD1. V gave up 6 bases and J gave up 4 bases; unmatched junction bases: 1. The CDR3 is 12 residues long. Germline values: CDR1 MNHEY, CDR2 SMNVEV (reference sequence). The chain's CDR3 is CASRQGAYGYTF. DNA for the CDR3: TGTGCCAGCAGGCAGGGGGCCTATGGCTACACCTTC.

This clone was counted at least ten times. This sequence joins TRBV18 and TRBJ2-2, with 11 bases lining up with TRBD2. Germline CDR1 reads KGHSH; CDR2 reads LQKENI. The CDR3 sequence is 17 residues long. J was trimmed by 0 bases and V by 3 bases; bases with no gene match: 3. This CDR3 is CASSPGLAATNTGELFF. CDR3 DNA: TGTGCCAGCTCACCGGGACTAGCGGCAACGAACACCGGGGAGCTGTTTTTT.

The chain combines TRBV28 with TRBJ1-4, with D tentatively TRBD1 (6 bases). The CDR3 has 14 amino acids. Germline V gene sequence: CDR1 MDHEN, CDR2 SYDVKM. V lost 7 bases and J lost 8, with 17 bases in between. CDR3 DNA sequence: TGTGCCAGCAATCGACAGGTCGGTCGCGAAAAACTGTTTTTT. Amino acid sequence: CASNRQVGREKLFF.

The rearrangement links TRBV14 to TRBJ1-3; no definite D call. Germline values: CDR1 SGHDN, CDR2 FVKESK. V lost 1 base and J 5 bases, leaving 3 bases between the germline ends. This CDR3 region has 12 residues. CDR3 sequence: CASSQARNTIYF. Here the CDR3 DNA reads TGTGCCAGCAGCCAAGCAAGAAACACCATATATTTT.

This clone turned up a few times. CDR3 bases: TGTGCCAGCAGTATGTCCGGGACAGAGCAGCCCCAGCATTTT. Amino acid sequence: CASSMSGTEQPQHF. The genes are TRBV6-1 and TRBJ1-5; 7 bases are shared with TRBD1. The CDR3 is 14 amino acids. The trim removed 5 bases at V and 7 bases at J, leaving 8 bases unmatched. Germline values: CDR1 MNHNS, CDR2 SASEGT.

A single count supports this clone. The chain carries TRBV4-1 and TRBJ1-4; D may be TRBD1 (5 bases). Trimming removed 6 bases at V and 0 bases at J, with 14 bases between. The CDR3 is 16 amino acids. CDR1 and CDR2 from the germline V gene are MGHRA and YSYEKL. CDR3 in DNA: TGCGCCAGCAGGTCACCCGGGACCGCAACTAATGAAAAACTGTTTTTT. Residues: CASRSPGTATNEKLFF.

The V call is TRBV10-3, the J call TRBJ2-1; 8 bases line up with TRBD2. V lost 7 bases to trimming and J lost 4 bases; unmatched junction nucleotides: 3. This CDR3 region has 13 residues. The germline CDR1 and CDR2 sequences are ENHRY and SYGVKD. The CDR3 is CAIKGTSYNEQFF. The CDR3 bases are TGTGCCATCAAGGGGACTAGTTACAATGAGCAGTTCTTC.

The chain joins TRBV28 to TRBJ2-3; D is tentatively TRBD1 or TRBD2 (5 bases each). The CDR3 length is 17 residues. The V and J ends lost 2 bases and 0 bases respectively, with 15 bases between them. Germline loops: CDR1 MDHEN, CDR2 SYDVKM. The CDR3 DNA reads TGTGCCAGCAGTTTAAAATTCAGGGCGGGTAGCACAGATACGCAGTATTTT. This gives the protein CASSLKFRAGSTDTQYF.

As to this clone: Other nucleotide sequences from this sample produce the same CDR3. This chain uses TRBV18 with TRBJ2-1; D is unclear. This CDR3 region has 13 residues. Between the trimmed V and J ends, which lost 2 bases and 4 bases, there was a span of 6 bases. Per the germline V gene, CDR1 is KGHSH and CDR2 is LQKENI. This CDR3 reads CASSPELYNEQFF. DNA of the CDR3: TGTGCCAGCTCACCAGAGCTTTACAATGAGCAGTTCTTC.

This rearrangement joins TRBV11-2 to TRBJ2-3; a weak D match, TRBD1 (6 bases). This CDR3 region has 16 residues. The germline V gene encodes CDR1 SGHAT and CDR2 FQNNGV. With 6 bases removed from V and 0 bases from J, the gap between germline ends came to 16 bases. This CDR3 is CASSPTGTHSTDTQYF. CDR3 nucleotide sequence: TGTGCCAGCAGTCCAACCGGGACACATAGCACAGATACGCAGTATTTT.

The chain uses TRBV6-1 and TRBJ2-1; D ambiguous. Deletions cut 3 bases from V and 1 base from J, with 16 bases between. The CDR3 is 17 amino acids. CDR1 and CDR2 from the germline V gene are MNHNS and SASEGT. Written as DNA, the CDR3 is TGTGCCAGCAGTGATTATGGTAGGAGAGGTTCCTACAATGAGCAGTTCTTC. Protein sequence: CASSDYGRRGSYNEQFF.

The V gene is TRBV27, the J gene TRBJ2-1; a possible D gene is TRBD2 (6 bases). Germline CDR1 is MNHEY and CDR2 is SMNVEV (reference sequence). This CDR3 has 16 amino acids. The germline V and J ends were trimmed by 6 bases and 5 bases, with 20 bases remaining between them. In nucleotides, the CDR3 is TGTGCCAGCAGGGGCCGGGACTCCTCGGGTAACAATGAGCAGTTCTTC. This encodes CASRGRDSSGNNEQFF.

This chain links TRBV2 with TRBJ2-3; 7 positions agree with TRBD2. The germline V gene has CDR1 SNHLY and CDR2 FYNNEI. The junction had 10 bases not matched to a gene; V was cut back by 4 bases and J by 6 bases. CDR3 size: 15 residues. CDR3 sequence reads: CASSAGSGKADTQYF. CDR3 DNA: TGTGCCAGCAGTGCCGGGAGCGGGAAGGCGGATACGCAGTATTTT.